These T cell receptor beta chains were read from a single sample in a study of T cells in Graves' hyperthyroidism and ophthalmopathy. TCRdb processed the multiplex PCR reads anew with MiXCR; each CDR3 protein has one entry. The table has a few hundred thousand distinct CDR3 sequences, approximately 15% seen once. The material sequenced was blood. Receptors were obtained from a woman in her twenties or thirties with Graves' hyperthyroidism. The CDR3 runs from the conserved cysteine through the conserved F or W. D genes are given only for firm matches. Size is stated for part of the rows, as once, few or many counts, or as a class when the clone is expanded.

V gene	clone size	D gene	J gene	CDR3 protein	CDR3 DNA
TRBV20-1	many	-	TRBJ1-1	CSARAGVAEAFF	TGCAGTGCTAGGGCGGGGGTTGCTGAAGCTTTCTTT
TRBV27	few	-	TRBJ2-7	CASSARSAYEQYF	TGTGCCAGCAGTGCCAGGTCGGCCTACGAGCAGTACTTC
TRBV20-1	few	-	TRBJ2-7	CSAWGDRMGDQYF	TGCAGTGCGTGGGGTGACAGGATGGGGGATCAGTACTTC
TRBV5-1	many	-	TRBJ1-1	CASSFVFDTEAFF	TGCGCCAGCAGCTTTGTGTTCGACACTGAAGCTTTCTTT
TRBV24-1	few	TRBD2	TRBJ2-1	CATSDLTTSGRSYNEQFF	TGTGCCACCAGTGATTTGACGACTAGCGGGAGGTCCTACAATGAGCAGTTCTTC
TRBV7-2	many	-	TRBJ2-7	CASSPSRGSYEQYF	TGTGCCAGCAGCCCGTCCCGGGGCTCCTACGAGCAGTACTTC
TRBV20-1	many	-	TRBJ2-5	CSALRNPDPETQYF	TGCAGTGCCCTAAGGAATCCGGATCCGGAGACCCAGTACTTC
TRBV7-3	few	-	TRBJ1-3	CASSLTADSSGNTIYF	TGTGCCAGCAGCTTAACAGCCGATAGCTCTGGAAACACCATATATTTT
TRBV18	many	-	TRBJ2-2	CASSPRRAITGELFF	TGTGCCAGCTCACCCCGGAGGGCCATCACCGGGGAGCTGTTTTTT
TRBV7-2	many	-	TRBJ2-3	CASSSGWATDTQYF	TGTGCCAGCAGCTCGGGTTGGGCGACAGATACGCAGTATTTT
TRBV7-9	many	-	TRBJ2-1	CASSYPLSSPNYNEQFF	TGTGCCAGCAGCTACCCACTCTCTAGCCCAAACTACAATGAGCAGTTCTTC
TRBV24-1	-	TRBD1	TRBJ2-1	CATSDFAGGTYNEQFF	TGTGCCACCAGTGATTTTGCAGGGGGAACCTACAATGAGCAGTTCTTC
TRBV20-1	many	TRBD2	TRBJ2-3	CSANEPSGSGAQYF	TGCAGTGCCAATGAACCTAGCGGGAGTGGGGCGCAGTATTTT
TRBV5-1	many	-	TRBJ2-1	CASREDRSSYNEQFF	TGCGCCAGCAGGGAAGACAGGAGCTCCTACAATGAGCAGTTCTTC
TRBV7-8	few	-	TRBJ2-7	CASNPGGGAYEQYF	TGTGCCAGCAACCCCGGGGGAGGAGCCTACGAGCAGTACTTC